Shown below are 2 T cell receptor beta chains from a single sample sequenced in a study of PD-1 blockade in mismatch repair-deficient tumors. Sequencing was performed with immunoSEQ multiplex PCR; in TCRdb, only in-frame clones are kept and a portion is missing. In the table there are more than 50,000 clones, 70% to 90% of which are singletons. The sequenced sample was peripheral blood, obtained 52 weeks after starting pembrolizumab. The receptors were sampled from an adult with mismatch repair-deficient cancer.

This CDR3 reads CASSQSVRYEQYF. The DNA of the CDR3 is TGCGCCAGCAGCCAATCCGTCAGGTACGAGCAGTACTTC. This sequence joins TRBV4-1 and TRBJ2-7; no clear D gene. This CDR3 comprises 13 residues. Germline CDR1 is MGHRA and CDR2 is YSYEKL. The ends were cut back, 2 bases at V and 4 bases at J, with 9 bases in the middle.

The CDR3 bases are TGTGCCAGCAGCCTTTTACGGGACTCACAAGAGACCCAGTACTTC. Its translation: CASSLLRDSQETQYF. V is TRBV11-2 and J is TRBJ2-5, with D perhaps TRBD2 (6 bases). The CDR3 runs 15 residues. V was trimmed by 5 bases and J by 2 bases, leaving 15 bases between them. The germline gives CDR1 SGHAT, CDR2 FQNNGV.